This TCR beta chain is from a study of beta chain features in type 1 diabetes (dated by TCRdb to the late 2010s). About the study as a whole: Mean age, gender distribution, total cell number and subset yield were not different between patients and healthy donors. Across all samples, roughly 110,000,000 sorted cells were examined, and cell number per subset correlated strongly with RNA yield. In the study, recently diagnosed type 1 diabetes patients and matched healthy donors were compared on the TCRB repertoires of their sorted circulating CD4+ T cell subsets. Regulatory and stem cell-like memory subsets were obtained from only 8 patients and roughly eight healthy donors, while naive and central memory subsets were obtained from all 28 donors. Summary of the overall study and its limitations: Because cDNA was sequenced instead of genomic DNA, highly expressing activated cells could be over-represented, though the groups showed no difference in activation or CD3 levels. At VDJ recombination sites, patients with type 1 diabetes made fewer insertions and deleted more nucleotides, a pattern implying thymic rearrangement abnormalities. PCR might favor shorter templates, but patient and control samples were amplified and corrected together, so any skew would affect both groups equally. The naive, central memory and regulatory TCRB repertoires appeared to resemble one another more closely among patients than among healthy donors. Because small numbers of individuals were included in the HLA sub-analyses, any influence of HLA type on TCRB rearrangement was left unresolved. In all four CD4+ subsets, TCRB CDR3 length was moderately but significantly shorter in type 1 diabetes patients.

The High Capacity cDNA Reverse Transcription Kit was used to reverse transcribe all of the isolated RNA, meaning that expressed TCRB transcripts were what got sequenced. Deep immunoSEQ sequencing was performed on naive, central memory and regulatory T cell samples, with an average of approximately 3.9 million total reads per sample. Sorted cells were lysed in RLT buffer, and RNA was extracted using DNase-treated RNeasy Micro or Mini kits according to cell number. Each cell subset was processed separately to prevent cross-contamination, with patient and healthy donor samples processed together. The immunoSEQ multiplex PCR was used to amplify TCRB sequences from cDNA, generating 87-bp fragments that spanned the CDR3 region. Sequencing of the amplicons was done on the Illumina HiSeq platform. Processing in the source paper ran as follows. PCR bias was corrected computationally using synthetic template baselines, and reads within Hamming distance 2 were collapsed, with unmergeable singletons discarded. Reads were aligned to IMGT to assign V, D and J genes, CDR3 length, and insertions or deletions at six rearrangement sites. Clonotype counts were normalized to sorted cell number within each subset before computing true diversity and Gini coefficients with the tcR R package. The overlap coefficient, calculated on TCRB nucleotide sequences, was used to quantify repertoire sharing. As a proxy for the pre-selection repertoire, out-of-frame TCRB sequences from naive cells were analyzed. TCRdb re-hosts the immuneACCESS table, in-frame sequences only. Its copies lack some clones; in the studies checked, an unresolved V gene accounts for under half of them, and the cause for the rest is not known. V and J calls and clone size are those listed in that table; D and trimming were worked out from the DNA. This sample has 810,000 or so clones in its table, and 17% of those were observed once. Of the sample, 0.02% to 0.03% falls within the top ten clones.

In regard to this clone: This receptor's antigen is unknown. No clone much larger than this one lies a single base away; base qualities are absent.

Each donor gave one peripheral blood draw, approximately 120 mL on average, collected into heparinised tubes. A BD FACSAria II was used to sort naive, central memory, regulatory and stem cell-like memory CD4+ T cells with a panel that included CD45RO, CCR7, CD25, CD127, CD95 and CD27. A purity above 95% was achieved for all sorted populations. Right away, PBMCs were isolated by Lymphoprep density gradient centrifugation and were stained directly, with no culture step. So that batch effects would be minimized, each experiment stained and sorted samples in pairs, pairing one healthy donor with one patient. Looking up the germline V gene (reference sequence) yields CDR1 SGHNT and CDR2 YYREEE. The CDR3, cysteine through phenylalanine, is 14 amino acids long. Solely the CDR3 DNA is kept, with 42 bases framed from the first base. V is pared back by 4 bases and J by 2 bases, with 11 bases lying between the germline termini.

This sequence originates from a woman under 30 in good health. The specimen sequenced was naive CD4+ T cells from blood. The label giving this sample's cell subset or site can be read as: true naive CD4+ T cells. The chain joins TRBV5-4 to TRBJ2-3; the D gene is perhaps TRBD2, from 6 matching bases. The CDR3 reads as follows: CASSGRGFTDTQYF. The sequence in DNA is TGTGCCAGCAGCGGCCGGGGGTTCACAGATACGCAGTATTTT.